The T cell receptor (beta chain) under discussion was sequenced for a study of blood T cell repertoires in COVID-19. Study at large: COVID-19 samples from acute and convalescent phases originated in the United States, Italy and Spain.

The protocol was immunoSEQ multiplex PCR, while the TCRdb copy is restricted to in-frame clones and leaves out a portion. Here the sample spans over 70,000 clones, over 70% being singletons. Trimming left V 3 bases short and J 4 bases short, with 18 bases between. The germline CDR1 and CDR2 sequences are KGHSH and LQKENI. CDR3 length: 17 residues. The source of this sequence is a man aged 70-80 years who had recovered from COVID-19. The gene calls are TRBV18 and TRBJ2-2; weak D call: TRBD2 (6 bases). The sample consisted of peripheral blood. The CDR3, as DNA: TGTGCCAGCTCACCCGACCTGACTAGTGATGGCACCGGGGAGCTGTTTTTT. It is translated as CASSPDLTSDGTGELFF. Full variable domain (remainder filled in from reference TRBV18 and TRBJ2-2): NAGVMQNPRHLVRRRGQEARLRCSPMKGHSHVYWYRQLPEEGLKFMVYLQKENIIDESGMPKERFSAEFPKEGPSILRIQQVVRGDSAAYFCASSPDLTSDGTGELFFGEGSRLTVL.